This T cell receptor beta chain stems from a study of identical twins. Trimming cost V 6 bases and J 4 bases, with 10 bases left between them. Per germline, CDR1 MNHEY and CDR2 SMNVEV (reference sequence). The CDR3 totals 13 residues. TCRdb fed the 5' RACE reads into MiXCR, producing one record per CDR3 protein. The sample has 500,000 or so distinct CDR3 sequences, approximately 22% seen once. This sample also belongs to another study, concerning T cells expressing NK-cell markers. Per that study: Dominant NKG2C+ clonotypes were found to form about 1.0-7.0% of CD8+ T cells in a handful of donors.

The receptor comes from a woman between 18 and 29 years old in good health. Sequencing used CD4+ T cells sorted from blood. The genes are TRBV27 and TRBJ2-1, with D unresolved. The CDR3 DNA reads as TGTGCCAGCAGCCCGCGCCCTTACAATGAGCAGTTCTTC. It encodes CASSPRPYNEQFF.